Sequencing of this T cell receptor (beta chain) was carried out in a study of T cells in Graves' hyperthyroidism and ophthalmopathy. Overall study findings and caveats: From stable hyperthyroidism, ophthalmopathy was separated by a 13 V-J model.

CDR3 length: 14 amino acids. Germline CDR1 LNHDA, CDR2 SQIVND (reference sequence). Trimming at V came to 8 bases and at J to 0 bases, leaving 3 bases not matched to a gene. This clonotype occurred a few times. Its cognate antigen is unknown. Using about 10 ml of fresh peripheral blood, PBMCs were prepared. The TCR beta CDR3 regions underwent amplification using RNA transcripts as the source. A first-round RT-PCR of the TCR CDR3 used the HTBI primer set. MiXCR was run by TCRdb on the multiplex PCR reads, yielding one entry per CDR3 protein. The repertoire holds about 290,000 distinct CDR3 sequences, with roughly 13% as singletons.

The source material was blood. V and J are TRBV19 and TRBJ2-4, with 8 bases that match TRBD2. This TCR derives from a woman aged 25-40 years with Graves' hyperthyroidism that later progressed to Graves' ophthalmopathy. CDR3: CASREGLAKNIQYF. CDR3 DNA sequence: TGTGCCAGTCGGGAGGGTCTAGCCAAAAACATTCAGTACTTC.